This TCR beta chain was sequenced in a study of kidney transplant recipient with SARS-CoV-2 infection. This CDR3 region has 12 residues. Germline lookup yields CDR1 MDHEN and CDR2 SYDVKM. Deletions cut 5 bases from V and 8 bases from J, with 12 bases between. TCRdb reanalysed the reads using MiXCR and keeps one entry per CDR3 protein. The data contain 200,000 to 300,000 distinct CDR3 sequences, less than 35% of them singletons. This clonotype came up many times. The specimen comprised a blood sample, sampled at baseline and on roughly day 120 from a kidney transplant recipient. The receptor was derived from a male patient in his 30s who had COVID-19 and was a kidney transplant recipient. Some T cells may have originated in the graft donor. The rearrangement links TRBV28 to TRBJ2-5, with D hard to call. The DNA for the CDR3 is TGTGCCAGCAGTGGATACCCGAGAACCCAGTACTTC. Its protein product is CASSGYPRTQYF.